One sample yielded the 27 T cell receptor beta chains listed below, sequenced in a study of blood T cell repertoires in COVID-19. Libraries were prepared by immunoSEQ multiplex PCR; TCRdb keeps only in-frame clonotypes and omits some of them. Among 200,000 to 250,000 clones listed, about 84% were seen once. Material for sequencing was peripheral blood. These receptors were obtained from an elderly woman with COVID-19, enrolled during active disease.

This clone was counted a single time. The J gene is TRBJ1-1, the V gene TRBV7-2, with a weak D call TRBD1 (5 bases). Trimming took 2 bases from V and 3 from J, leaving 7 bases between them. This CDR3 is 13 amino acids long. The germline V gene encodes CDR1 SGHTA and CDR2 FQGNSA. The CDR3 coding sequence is TGTGCCAGCAGCTTACAGGGCGACACTGAAGCTTTCTTT. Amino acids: CASSLQGDTEAFF.

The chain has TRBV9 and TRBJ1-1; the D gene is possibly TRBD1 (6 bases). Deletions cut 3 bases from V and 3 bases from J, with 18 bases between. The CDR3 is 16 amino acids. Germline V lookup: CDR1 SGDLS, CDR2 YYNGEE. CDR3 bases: TGTGCCAGCAGCGGCCGTGAGGGGAGGGGGGACACTGAAGCTTTCTTT. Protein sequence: CASSGREGRGDTEAFF.

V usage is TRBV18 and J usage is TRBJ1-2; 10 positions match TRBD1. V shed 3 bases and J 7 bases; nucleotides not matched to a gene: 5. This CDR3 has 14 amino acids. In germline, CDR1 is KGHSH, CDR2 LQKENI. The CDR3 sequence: CASSPGQGIGGYTF. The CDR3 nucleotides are TGTGCCAGCTCACCGGGACAGGGGATTGGTGGCTACACCTTC.

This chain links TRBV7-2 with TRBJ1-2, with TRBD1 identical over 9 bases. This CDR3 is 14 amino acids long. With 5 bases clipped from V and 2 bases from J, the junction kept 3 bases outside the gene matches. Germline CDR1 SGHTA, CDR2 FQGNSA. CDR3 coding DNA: TGTGCCAGCAGCGCACAGGGGGCGAACTATGGCTACACCTTC. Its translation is CASSAQGANYGYTF. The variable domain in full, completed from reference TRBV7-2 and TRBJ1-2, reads GAGVSQSPSNKVTEKGKDVELRCDPISGHTALYWYRQSLGQGLEFLIYFQGNSAPDKSGLPSDRFSAERTGGSVSTLTIQRTQQEDSAVYLCASSAQGANYGYTFGSGTRLTVV.

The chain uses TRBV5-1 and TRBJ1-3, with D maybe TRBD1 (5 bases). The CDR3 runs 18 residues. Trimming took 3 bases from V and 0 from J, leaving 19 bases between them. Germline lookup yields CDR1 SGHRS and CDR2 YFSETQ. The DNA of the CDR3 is TGCGCCAGCAGCTCACCCGGGGGTGCAGGAGCCTCTGGAAACACCATATATTTT. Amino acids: CASSSPGGAGASGNTIYF.

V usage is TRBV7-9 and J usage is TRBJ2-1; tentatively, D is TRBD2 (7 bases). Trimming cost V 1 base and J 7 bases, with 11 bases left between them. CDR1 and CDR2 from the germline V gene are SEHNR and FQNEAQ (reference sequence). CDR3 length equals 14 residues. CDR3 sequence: CASSLGGGGNEQFF. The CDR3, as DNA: TGTGCCAGCAGCTTAGGAGGGGGGGGGAATGAGCAGTTCTTC. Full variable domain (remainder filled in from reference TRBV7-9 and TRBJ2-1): DTGVSQNPRHKITKRGQNVTFRCDPISEHNRLYWYRQTLGQGPEFLTYFQNEAQLEKSRLLSDRFSAERPKGSFSTLEIQRTEQGDSAMYLCASSLGGGGNEQFFGPGTRLTVL.

The CDR3 loop reads CASILQGSDGYTF. CDR3 DNA sequence: TGTGCCAGCATCCTACAGGGGAGTGATGGCTACACCTTC. This sequence joins TRBV12-3 or TRBV12-4 and TRBJ1-2; 7 nucleotides agree with TRBD1. Unmatched junction bases numbered 8, after V lost 7 bases and J lost 6 bases. The CDR3 runs to 13 residues.

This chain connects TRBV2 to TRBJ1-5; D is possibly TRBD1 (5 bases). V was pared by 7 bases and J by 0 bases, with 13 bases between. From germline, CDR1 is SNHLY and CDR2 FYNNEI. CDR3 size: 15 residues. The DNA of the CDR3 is TGTGCCAGCACCCCGGGGGGGATTAGCAATCAGCCCCAGCATTTT. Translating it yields CASTPGGISNQPQHF.

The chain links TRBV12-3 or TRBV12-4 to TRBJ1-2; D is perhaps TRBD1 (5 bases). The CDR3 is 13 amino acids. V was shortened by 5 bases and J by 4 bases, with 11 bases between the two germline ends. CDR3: CASSLQGIYGYTF. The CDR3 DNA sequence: TGTGCCAGCAGTCTCCAGGGAATCTATGGCTACACCTTC.

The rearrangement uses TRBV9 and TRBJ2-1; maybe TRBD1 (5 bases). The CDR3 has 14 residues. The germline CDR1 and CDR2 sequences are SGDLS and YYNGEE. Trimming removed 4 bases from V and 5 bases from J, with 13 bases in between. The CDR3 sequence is CASSTRQIDNEQFF. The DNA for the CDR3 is TGTGCCAGCAGCACCCGACAGATAGACAATGAGCAGTTCTTC.

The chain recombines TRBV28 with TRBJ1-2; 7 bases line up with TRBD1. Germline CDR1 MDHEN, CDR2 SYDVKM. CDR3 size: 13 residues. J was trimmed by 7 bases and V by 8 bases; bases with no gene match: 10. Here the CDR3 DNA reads TGTGCCAGCGCCGGGACAGTGCCTCGTGGCTACACCTTC. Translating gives CASAGTVPRGYTF.

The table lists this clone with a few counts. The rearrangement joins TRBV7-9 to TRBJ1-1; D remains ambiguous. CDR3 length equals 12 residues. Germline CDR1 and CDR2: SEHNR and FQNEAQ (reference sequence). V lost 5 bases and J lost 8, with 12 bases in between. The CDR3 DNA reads TGTGCCAGCAGCCGTGGAGACGACGAAGCTTTCTTT. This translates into CASSRGDDEAFF.

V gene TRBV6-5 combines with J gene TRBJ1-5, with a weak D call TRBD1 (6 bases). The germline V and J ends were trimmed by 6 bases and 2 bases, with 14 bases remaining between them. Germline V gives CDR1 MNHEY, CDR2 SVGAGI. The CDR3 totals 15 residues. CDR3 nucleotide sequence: TGTGCCAGCAGGACCGGAGCAGGGGGCAATCAGCCCCAGCATTTT. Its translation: CASRTGAGGNQPQHF.

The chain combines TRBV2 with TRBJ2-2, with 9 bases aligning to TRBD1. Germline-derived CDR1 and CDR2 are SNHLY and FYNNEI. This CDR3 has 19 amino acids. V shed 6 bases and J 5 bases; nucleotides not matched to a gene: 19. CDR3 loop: CASSPYNRDRAPVTGELFF. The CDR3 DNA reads TGTGCCAGCAGCCCTTATAATAGGGACAGGGCACCCGTAACCGGGGAGCTGTTTTTT.

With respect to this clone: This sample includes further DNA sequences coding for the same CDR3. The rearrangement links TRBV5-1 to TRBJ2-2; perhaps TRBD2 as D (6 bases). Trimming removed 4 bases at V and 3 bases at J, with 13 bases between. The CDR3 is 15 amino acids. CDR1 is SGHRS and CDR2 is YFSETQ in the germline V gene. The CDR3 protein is CASSRRGRDTGELFF. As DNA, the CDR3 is TGCGCCAGCAGCAGGAGGGGACGGGACACCGGGGAGCTGTTTTTT.

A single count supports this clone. The CDR3 spells CASRTSGSYYNEQFF. CDR3 in DNA: TGTGCCAGTAGGACTAGCGGGAGTTACTACAATGAGCAGTTCTTC. The chain couples TRBV19 to TRBJ2-1, with 12 bases identical to TRBD2. The CDR3 spans 15 residues. After removal of 6 bases from V and 3 bases from J, the junction contained 3 bases not matched to a gene. The germline CDR1 and CDR2 sequences are LNHDA and SQIVND (reference sequence).

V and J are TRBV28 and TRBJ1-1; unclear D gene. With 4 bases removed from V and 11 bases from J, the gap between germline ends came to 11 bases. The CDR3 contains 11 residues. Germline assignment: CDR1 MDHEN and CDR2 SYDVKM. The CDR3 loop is CASSSPLLAFF. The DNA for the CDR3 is TGTGCCAGCAGTTCCCCCCTGTTGGCTTTCTTT.

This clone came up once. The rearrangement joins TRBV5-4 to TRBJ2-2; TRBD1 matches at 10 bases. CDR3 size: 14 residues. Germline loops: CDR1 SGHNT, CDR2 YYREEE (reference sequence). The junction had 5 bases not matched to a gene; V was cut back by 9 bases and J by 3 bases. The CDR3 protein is CATGQGGYTGELFF. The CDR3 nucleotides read TGTGCCACCGGACAGGGGGGCTACACCGGGGAGCTGTTTTTT.

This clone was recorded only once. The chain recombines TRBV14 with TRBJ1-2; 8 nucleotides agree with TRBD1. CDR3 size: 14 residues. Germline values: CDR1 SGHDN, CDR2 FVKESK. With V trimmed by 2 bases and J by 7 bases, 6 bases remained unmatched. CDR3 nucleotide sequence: TGTGCCAGCAGCCAACTCAGGGGGCTCTCTGGCTACACCTTC. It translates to CASSQLRGLSGYTF.

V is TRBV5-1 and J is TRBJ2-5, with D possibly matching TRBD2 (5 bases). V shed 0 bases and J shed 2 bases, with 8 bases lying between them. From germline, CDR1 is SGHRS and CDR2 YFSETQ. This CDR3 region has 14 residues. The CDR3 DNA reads TGCGCCAGCAGCTTGGTGAGGGATCAAGAGACCCAGTACTTC. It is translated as CASSLVRDQETQYF.

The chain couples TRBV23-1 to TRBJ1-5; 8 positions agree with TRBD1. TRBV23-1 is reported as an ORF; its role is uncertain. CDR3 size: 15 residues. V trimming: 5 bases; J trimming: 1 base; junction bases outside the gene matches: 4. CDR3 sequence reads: CASSFHRGSNQPQHF. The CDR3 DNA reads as TGCGCCAGCAGTTTCCACAGGGGGAGCAATCAGCCCCAGCATTTT.

CDR3 protein: CASSQSVRERYEQYF. CDR3 coding DNA: TGTGCCAGCAGCCAATCGGTGCGGGAGCGGTACGAGCAGTACTTC. The chain employs TRBV16 and TRBJ2-7, with 7 bases lining up with TRBD2. Germline V gives CDR1 KGHSY, CDR2 FQNENV. With 0 bases clipped from V and 4 bases from J, the junction kept 6 bases outside the gene matches. The CDR3 runs 15 residues.

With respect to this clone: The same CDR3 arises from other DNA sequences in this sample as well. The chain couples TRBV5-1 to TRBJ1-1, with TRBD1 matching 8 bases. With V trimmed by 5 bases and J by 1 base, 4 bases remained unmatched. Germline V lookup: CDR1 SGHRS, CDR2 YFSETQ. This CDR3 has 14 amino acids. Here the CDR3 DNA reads TGCGCCAGCAGTCGAACAGGGGGGAACACTGAAGCTTTCTTT. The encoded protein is CASSRTGGNTEAFF. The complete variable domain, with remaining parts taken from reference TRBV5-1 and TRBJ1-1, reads KAGVTQTPRYLIKTRGQQVTLSCSPISGHRSVSWYQQTPGQGLQFLFEYFSETQRNKGNFPGRFSGRQFSNSRSEMNVSTLELGDSALYLCASSRTGGNTEAFFGQGTRLTVV.

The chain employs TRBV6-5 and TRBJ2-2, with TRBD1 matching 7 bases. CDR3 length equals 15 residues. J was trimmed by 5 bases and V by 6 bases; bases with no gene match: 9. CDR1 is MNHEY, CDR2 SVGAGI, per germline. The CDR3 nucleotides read TGTGCCAGCAGGAGACACAGGGGCGCAACCGGGGAGCTGTTTTTT. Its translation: CASRRHRGATGELFF.

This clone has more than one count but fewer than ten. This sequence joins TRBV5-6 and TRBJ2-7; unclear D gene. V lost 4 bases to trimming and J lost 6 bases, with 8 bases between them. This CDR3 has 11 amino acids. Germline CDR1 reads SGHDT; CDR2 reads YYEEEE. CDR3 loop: CASSTRSEQYF. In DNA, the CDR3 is TGTGCCAGCAGCACCAGAAGCGAGCAGTACTTC.

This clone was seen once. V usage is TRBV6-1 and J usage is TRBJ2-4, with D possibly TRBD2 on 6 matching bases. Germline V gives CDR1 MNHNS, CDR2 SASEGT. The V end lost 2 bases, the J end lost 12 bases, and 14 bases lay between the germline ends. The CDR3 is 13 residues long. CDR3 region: CASSEPGRTTQYF. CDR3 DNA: TGTGCCAGCAGTGAACCAGGGCGGACTACTCAGTACTTC.

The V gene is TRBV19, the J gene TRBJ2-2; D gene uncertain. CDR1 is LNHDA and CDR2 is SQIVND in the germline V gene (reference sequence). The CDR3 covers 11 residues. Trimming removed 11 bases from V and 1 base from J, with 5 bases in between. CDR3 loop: CAAQNTGELFF. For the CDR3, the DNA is TGTGCCGCACAGAACACCGGGGAGCTGTTTTTT. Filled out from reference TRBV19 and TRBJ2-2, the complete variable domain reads DGGITQSPKYLFRKEGQNVTLSCEQNLNHDAMYWYRQDPGQGLRLIYYSQIVNDFQKGDIAEGYSVSREKKESFPLTVTSAQKNPTAFYLCAAQNTGELFFGEGSRLTVL.